This entry describes one T cell receptor beta chain. The record originates from a study of T cell changes during pregnancy in multiple sclerosis. Produced via immunoSEQ multiplex PCR; TCRdb's table is partial and in-frame only. The data hold some 80,000 clones, with about 90% observed a single time. Germline CDR1 MNHEY, CDR2 SMNVEV (reference sequence). V dropped 4 bases and J dropped 6 bases, with 21 bases sitting between them. The CDR3 has 16 residues. This chain connects TRBV27 to TRBJ1-2; D is perhaps TRBD1 (5 bases). The clonotype originates from a female donor with multiple sclerosis, enrolled in a pregnancy study. This specimen was peripheral blood, taken before pregnancy. CDR3 sequence: CASSSGGVWGRNGYTF. The CDR3, as DNA: TGTGCCAGCAGTTCGGGGGGGGTTTGGGGCCGAAATGGCTACACCTTC.